The 18 T cell receptor beta chains below were found in one sample sequenced in a study of blood T cell repertoires in COVID-19. The repertoire was sequenced with immunoSEQ multiplex PCR; TCRdb's copy has only in-frame clones and lacks some. The data contain tens of thousands of clones, 82% of them seen just once; the ten biggest clones take up 4.1%. What was sequenced was peripheral blood. The receptors here all came from a woman aged 60-70 years with acute or convalescent COVID-19.

This chain joins TRBV3-1 (or the pseudogene TRBV3-2) and TRBJ1-2; 7 nucleotides line up with TRBD1. J lost 6 bases, V lost 4 bases, and 2 bases had no gene match. This CDR3 is 12 amino acids long. CDR1 is LGHDT, CDR2 YNNKEL, per germline (reference sequence). The CDR3 DNA reads TGTGCCAGCAGCCTCAGGGGGAATGGCTACACCTTC. It yields the protein CASSLRGNGYTF.

DNA for the CDR3: TGTGCCAGCACGTCGGGAGACTATGGCTACACCTTC. It is translated as CASTSGDYGYTF. The chain uses TRBV28 and TRBJ1-2; D remains unclear. This CDR3 is built from 12 residues. CDR1 is MDHEN and CDR2 is SYDVKM in the germline V gene. Trimming took 7 bases from V and 3 from J, leaving 9 bases between them.

V and J are TRBV7-8 and TRBJ1-6, with 9 bases aligning to TRBD1. The CDR3 covers 14 residues. J lost 14 bases, V lost 5 bases, and 10 bases had no gene match. Looked up from germline, CDR1 is SGHVS and CDR2 is FQNEAQ. In DNA, the CDR3 is TGTGCCAGCAGCCAGGGACAGGGTAGAATAGCCCTCCACTTT. It specifies CASSQGQGRIALHF.

The chain employs TRBV18 and TRBJ1-3; 10 bases match TRBD1. The CDR3 loop spans 16 amino acids. V dropped 4 bases and J dropped 4; count of bases not matched to a gene: 7. CDR1 and CDR2 (germline): KGHSH, LQKENI. Here the CDR3 DNA reads TGTGCCAGCTCACTTACCGGGACAGGGGAAGGAAACACCATATATTTT. Translated: CASSLTGTGEGNTIYF.

The rearrangement uses TRBV27 and TRBJ2-1; 7 bases map to TRBD2. The CDR3 length is 14 residues. V was pared by 8 bases and J by 8 bases, with 12 bases of the junction left unmatched. Looked up from germline, CDR1 is MNHEY and CDR2 is SMNVEV (reference sequence). The CDR3 region is CASGRMSGGDEQFF. CDR3 in DNA: TGTGCCAGCGGACGGATGTCGGGGGGAGATGAGCAGTTCTTC.

This clone has just a few counts. The V gene is TRBV28, the J gene TRBJ2-1, with TRBD1 matching over 12 bases. Germline trimming cut 2 bases from V and 6 bases from J; bases unmatched to any gene: 2. Germline assignment: CDR1 MDHEN and CDR2 SYDVKM. The CDR3 consists of 15 residues. The CDR3 DNA sequence: TGTGCCAGCAGTTTAGAGGGACAGGGGGCCAATGAGCAGTTCTTC. Its protein product is CASSLEGQGANEQFF.

The chain joins TRBV28 to TRBJ1-2; 11 bases map to TRBD1. Germline CDR1 and CDR2: MDHEN and SYDVKM. This CDR3 has 16 amino acids. V shed 5 bases, J shed 4 bases, and the junction held 9 bases outside the gene matches. The chain's CDR3 is CASSSRDRGSFYGYTF. CDR3 DNA: TGTGCCAGCAGTAGCCGGGACAGGGGGAGTTTCTATGGCTACACCTTC.

The chain has TRBV6-2 or TRBV6-3 and TRBJ2-2, with 12 bases fitting TRBD2. The CDR3 has 16 amino acids. Losses at the gene ends were 5 bases for V and 0 bases for J; bases not matched to a gene: 1. Germline V CDR1 and CDR2: MNHEY, SVGEGT. This chain's CDR3 is CASSRLAGANTGELFF. CDR3 bases: TGTGCCAGCAGTAGACTAGCGGGGGCGAACACCGGGGAGCTGTTTTTT.

The chain links TRBV18 to TRBJ2-1; D is perhaps TRBD1 (6 bases). Trimming took 3 bases from V and 0 from J, leaving 9 bases between them. The length of the CDR3 is 15 residues. CDR1 KGHSH and CDR2 LQKENI come from the germline V gene. CDR3 region: CASSPGADSYNEQFF. DNA of the CDR3: TGTGCCAGCTCACCGGGGGCAGACTCCTACAATGAGCAGTTCTTC.

This rearrangement joins TRBV5-4 to TRBJ1-1; TRBD1 is a possible D gene (5 bases). V gave up 3 bases and J gave up 1 base, with 13 bases separating them. Germline-derived CDR1 and CDR2 are SGHNT and YYREEE (reference sequence). This CDR3 comprises 15 residues. The CDR3 coding sequence is TGTGCCAGCAGCTGGCGGGGGGTAGGGAACACTGAAGCTTTCTTT. It specifies CASSWRGVGNTEAFF.

The chain has TRBV9 and TRBJ2-3; D possibly corresponds to TRBD2 (6 bases). CDR1 is SGDLS and CDR2 is YYNGEE in the germline V gene. Trimming took 0 bases from V and 5 from J, leaving 13 bases between them. This CDR3 region has 15 residues. CDR3: CASSVVLEGQDTQYF. CDR3 sequence (DNA): TGTGCCAGCAGCGTAGTTTTGGAGGGGCAAGATACGCAGTATTTT.

The CDR3 region is CASSQVFSGPNTEAFF. CDR3 DNA: TGCGCCAGCAGCCAAGTTTTTTCGGGTCCGAACACTGAAGCTTTCTTT. The chain recombines TRBV4-1 with TRBJ1-1; D is unclear. The CDR3 loop spans 16 amino acids. With 1 base removed from V and 1 base from J, the gap between germline ends came to 13 bases. In germline, CDR1 is MGHRA, CDR2 YSYEKL.

The rearrangement joins TRBV14 to TRBJ1-5, with D maybe TRBD1 (5 bases). There are 13 residues in the CDR3. Germline CDR1 SGHDN, CDR2 FVKESK. Trimming stripped 0 bases from V and 5 bases from J, with 5 bases between. In nucleotides, the CDR3 is TGTGCCAGCAGCCAAGACAGGGATCAGCCCCAGCATTTT. Encoded protein: CASSQDRDQPQHF. The whole variable domain, filled in from reference TRBV14 and TRBJ1-5, reads EAGVTQFPSHSVIEKGQTVTLRCDPISGHDNLYWYRRVMGKEIKFLLHFVKESKQDESGMPNNRFLAERTGGTYSTLKVQPAELEDSGVYFCASSQDRDQPQHFGDGTRLSIL.

The chain joins TRBV6-1 to TRBJ2-1; TRBD2 aligns across 11 bases. V lost 1 base and J lost 3; bases outside the gene matches: 11. Germline values: CDR1 MNHNS, CDR2 SASEGT. This CDR3 has 19 residues. The CDR3 DNA reads TGTGCCAGCAGTGAAGTAACTAGCGGGGGCACTTACTACTACAATGAGCAGTTCTTC. Amino acids: CASSEVTSGGTYYYNEQFF.

The chain has TRBV3-1 (or the pseudogene TRBV3-2) and TRBJ1-2; no firm D call. This CDR3 is 14 amino acids long. Trimming took 4 bases from V and 6 from J, leaving 15 bases between them. Germline V gene lookup returns CDR1 LGHDT and CDR2 YNNKEL (reference sequence). DNA of the CDR3: TGTGCCAGCAGCCGATCGGAGACTCGAGATGGCTACACCTTC. Translated: CASSRSETRDGYTF.

The chain links TRBV6-5 to TRBJ1-2; the D is unclear. Germline assignment: CDR1 MNHEY and CDR2 SVGAGI. The V and J ends lost 1 base and 0 bases respectively, with 12 bases between them. The CDR3 loop spans 16 amino acids. CDR3 sequence (DNA): TGTGCCAGCAGTTACTGGGAGGGTGCAGCTAACTATGGCTACACCTTC. Amino acids: CASSYWEGAANYGYTF.

The J gene is TRBJ2-1, the V gene TRBV5-1, with 9 nucleotides matching TRBD1. The CDR3 sequence is 14 residues long. With 0 bases clipped from V and 9 bases from J, the junction kept 4 bases outside the gene matches. Per the germline V gene, CDR1 is SGHRS and CDR2 is YFSETQ. This chain's CDR3 is CASSLGQGGGEQFF. The CDR3 bases are TGCGCCAGCAGCTTGGGACAGGGGGGTGGTGAGCAGTTCTTC.

V usage is TRBV7-9 and J usage is TRBJ1-2; TRBD1 matches 11 bases. This CDR3 has 19 residues. The J segment lost 0 bases and the V segment lost 2 bases, leaving 11 bases of the junction unmatched. In germline, CDR1 is SEHNR, CDR2 FQNEAQ (reference sequence). The CDR3, as DNA: TGTGCCAGCAGCTTACCTAACCCGGGACAGGGGGAAGCTAACTATGGCTACACCTTC. It yields the protein CASSLPNPGQGEANYGYTF.